Given below is one T cell receptor (beta chain) in context. The antigen is not known. This sample was included in a study of graft-versus-host responses after intestinal transplantation. Study conclusions and caveats: Among recipient marrow samples, GvH clones were found; some appeared first in ileum or blood.

Sequenced by immunoSEQ multiplex PCR; TCRdb stores in-frame clones only, minus some. The sample carries under 20,000 clones, around 87% recorded once. Germline V lookup: CDR1 MDHEN, CDR2 SYDVKM. V gave up 2 bases and J gave up 0 bases, with 8 bases separating them. The length of the CDR3 is 14 residues. The sample in question was bone marrow, obtained approximately 120 days after intestinal transplantation. The TCR was taken from a human patient who received an intestinal transplant, so some T cells may come from the graft donor. The rearrangement joins TRBV28 to TRBJ2-7, with TRBD1 as a possible D gene (5 bases). The CDR3 nucleotides read TGTGCCAGCAGTTTACAGGGTCCCTCCTACGAGCAGTACTTC. It encodes CASSLQGPSYEQYF.